This T cell receptor beta chain was captured in a study of blood T cell repertoires in COVID-19 (TCRdb year 2020). Regarding the study in general: Samples covering the acute and convalescent phases of COVID-19 were provided by collaborators in the United States, Italy and Spain. The material from the prospective study consisted of cDNA or gDNA derived from T cells, B-cell-depleted T cells, or PBMCs. A de-identified subject ID, COVID-19 status, age in years and sex were almost always included in the sample metadata. Subjects who had been exposed to COVID-19, were actively infected with it, or had recovered from it provided the deeply sampled blood TCRbeta repertoires that made up the dataset. Samples came from the ongoing ImmuneRACE study (first 160 participants) plus 1,254 subjects from 6 global collaborators. The repertoires were released in a freely available public database intended as a resource for research on the immune response to SARS-CoV-2. HLA class I and class II types, where available, came from metadata supplied by the sample provider rather than from assay-based typing.

TCRbeta CDR3 regions were amplified from genomic DNA using the immunoSEQ Assay, a bias-controlled multiplex PCR. The study's own analysis went as follows. Within the assay, amplification of reference gene primers was used to estimate how many nucleated cells each sample contained. To quantify the absolute abundance of each unique TCRbeta CDR3 rearrangement, sequence reads were collapsed and filtered. Productive Simpson clonality was computed per sample as the square root of Simpson's diversity index over productive rearrangements. The source is immuneACCESS, and TCRdb retained only in-frame sequences with V and J called. Part of the clones is not carried over; for the studies checked, unresolved V genes explain less than half of this, and the remainder is unexplained. V and J calls and clone size come straight from that table; D and trimming were deduced from the DNA. This sample comprises 200,000 to 250,000 clones, over 65% of them detected only once. The ten largest make up 2.5% to 3% of the sample.

The paper as a whole reports these results and caveats: How much clinical and demographic metadata was included differed by source and by participant, and the metadata was provided uncurated.

This clone was seen once. The clone's antigen remains unknown. No base qualities exist here, and no much larger clone lies one base off it. The collaborating institutions used their own protocols to collect whole blood in K2EDTA tubes. For TCRbeta analysis, collaborator samples were shipped as frozen whole blood, as isolated PBMCs, or as DNA extracted from either sample type. The trim is 0 bases for V and 4 bases for J, with a gap of 15 bases between the germline ends. As encoded in the germline V gene, CDR1 is SGHTA while CDR2 is FQGNSA. The CDR3, cysteine through phenylalanine, is 17 amino acids long. Only the CDR3 DNA stays, 51 bases, in frame from base 1.

Sample: peripheral blood. Recombination connected TRBV7-2 to TRBJ2-2; TRBD2 is a weak D gene call, 6 bases matching. The TCR comes from a woman in her 70s with active or convalescent COVID-19. The DNA sequence follows: TGTGCCAGCAGCTTAGCTCTGGGCGGGATGAGCACCGGGGAGCTGTTTTTT. Its amino acids are CASSLALGGMSTGELFF.